These 21 T cell receptor beta chains originate from one sample sequenced in a study of T-cell reconstitution after alpha-beta-depleted transplantation in children (dated by TCRdb to 2016 to 2017). The receptor library was made with PCR. Sequencing relied on an Illumina HiSeq 2500. TCR libraries were prepared with molecular barcoding, using unique molecular identifiers to normalize TCRbeta repertoire quantification. Through fastp at Q25 and MiXCR, TCRdb rebuilt clones from the public reads, retaining in-frame beta chains. One record per CDR3 amino acid sequence lists the most common genes and DNA. The table for this sample lists fewer than 90,000 distinct CDR3 sequences; 6% to 8.5% of them were counted only once. Approximately 2.3% of the sample goes to the ten largest clones. The sequencing used PBMCs from the stem cell graft donor, collected from the stem cell graft. Receptors were obtained from a human donor who donated a stem cell graft to a child with acute lymphoblastic leukemia.

This clonotype was counted ten times or more. The chain uses TRBV28 and TRBJ2-5, with no clear D. Trimming pared 6 bases from V and 0 bases from J, leaving 5 bases between. CDR3 size: 12 residues. Germline V CDR1 and CDR2: MDHEN, SYDVKM. Here the CDR3 reads CASRVDQETQYF. CDR3 nucleotide sequence: TGTGCCAGCAGAGTGGACCAAGAGACCCAGTACTTC.

This clonotype was found many times. The chain couples TRBV20-1 to TRBJ2-1; 9 nucleotides align to TRBD2. Germline V gives CDR1 DFQATT, CDR2 SNEGSKA (reference sequence). The CDR3 loop spans 14 amino acids. The V and J ends lost 0 bases and 6 bases, in that order; junction bases with no gene match: 3. The CDR3: CSARDPAGGNEQFF. The CDR3 region has the DNA TGCAGTGCTAGAGACCCAGCGGGAGGCAATGAGCAGTTCTTC.

This clonotype came up many times. The J gene is TRBJ2-4, the V gene TRBV28; D is unresolved. The CDR3 covers 12 residues. V was cut by 2 bases and J by 10 bases, with 9 bases left in between. CDR1 is MDHEN, CDR2 SYDVKM, per germline. This CDR3 is CASSLNGAIQYF. CDR3 coding DNA: TGTGCCAGCAGTTTAAACGGAGCTATTCAGTACTTC.

This clonotype was seen at least ten times. J is TRBJ2-5 and V is TRBV29-1; D unresolved. CDR1 and CDR2 (germline): SQVTM, ANQGSEA. There are 11 residues in the CDR3. Deletions cut 0 bases from V and 5 bases from J, with 4 bases between. The CDR3 DNA follows: TGCAGCGTTGAAGAAGGGGAGACCCAGTACTTC. Residues: CSVEEGETQYF.

This clonotype was seen repeatedly, ten times or more. This chain uses TRBV7-3 with TRBJ1-1; no clear D gene. The length of the CDR3 is 13 residues. Trimming left V 1 base short and J 9 bases short, with 12 bases between. From germline, CDR1 is SGHTA and CDR2 FQGTGA. The CDR3 nucleotides read TGTGCCAGCAGCTTAAATTTAGGGAAAAAAGCTTTCTTT. This translates into CASSLNLGKKAFF.

This clonotype showed up just a few times. A much larger clone is a single base away; this may be a read error. The chain is built from TRBV20-1 and TRBJ1-4; tentative D call: TRBD1 (6 bases). This CDR3 region has 17 residues. The germline V gene encodes CDR1 DFQATT and CDR2 SNEGSKA (reference sequence). CDR3 DNA sequence: TGCTGTGCTAGAAGAACGTTCGGGGGCCCAACTAATGAAAAACTGTTTTTT. Its translation is CCARRTFGGPTNEKLFF.

This clonotype was seen many times. The rearrangement joins TRBV12-3 or TRBV12-4 to TRBJ1-5; no firm D call. The CDR3 runs 12 residues. V lost 6 bases and J lost 1, with 4 bases in between. CDR3 DNA: TGTGCCAGCAGCTGGAGCAATCAGCCCCAGCATTTT. As protein: CASSWSNQPQHF.

V gene TRBV11-1 combines with J gene TRBJ2-1; TRBD2 agrees at 7 bases. The V gene end was trimmed by 6 bases and the J gene end by 4 bases; junction bases not matched to a gene: 12. This CDR3 has 16 amino acids. Per the germline V gene, CDR1 is SGHAT and CDR2 is FQDESV (reference sequence). The CDR3 bases are TGTGCCAGCAGTTTTGCCACTAGCGCATCTTACAATGAGCAGTTCTTC. Its protein is CASSFATSASYNEQFF.

The chain recombines TRBV9 with TRBJ2-7; 7 bases line up with TRBD2. The CDR3 has 16 amino acids. J gave up 4 bases and V 3 bases, and 13 bases lay outside the gene matches. In germline, CDR1 is SGDLS, CDR2 YYNGEE. The CDR3 protein is CASSATGSGGGYEQYF. The CDR3 coding sequence is TGTGCCAGCAGCGCTACAGGTAGCGGCGGGGGATACGAGCAGTACTTC.

Notes on this clonotype: A read error may explain this, as a much larger clone is one base away. V gene TRBV7-9 combines with J gene TRBJ2-7, with a possible D match to TRBD2 (5 bases). V lost 5 bases to trimming and J lost 5 bases, with 16 bases between them. Germline V gene sequence: CDR1 SEHNR, CDR2 FQNEAQ (reference sequence). CDR3 size: 14 residues. The CDR3 reads CASSPPAALNEQYF. CDR3 in DNA: TGTGCCAGCAGCCCCCCAGCGGCCCTTAACGAGCAGTACTTC.

This clonotype was observed at least ten times. This sequence joins TRBV5-1 and TRBJ2-1, with 7 bases fitting TRBD2. V trimming: 4 bases; J trimming: 6 bases; junction bases outside the gene matches: 13. The CDR3 sequence is 16 residues long. Germline CDR1 is SGHRS and CDR2 is YFSETQ. CDR3 protein: CASSPTIVAGGNEQFF. DNA for the CDR3: TGCGCCAGCAGCCCGACGATAGTAGCGGGTGGCAATGAGCAGTTCTTC.

This clonotype was detected many times. The genes are TRBV20-1 and TRBJ1-1; 7 bases are shared with TRBD1. The ends lost 4 bases at V and 3 bases at J; junction bases unmatched: 8. The CDR3 length is 14 residues. CDR1 is DFQATT and CDR2 is SNEGSKA in the germline V gene (reference sequence). The CDR3 coding sequence is TGCAGTGCTACCGAGACAGGGATCGACACTGAAGCTTTCTTT. It is translated as CSATETGIDTEAFF.

J is TRBJ2-7 and V is TRBV19; either TRBD1 or TRBD2 may fit D (5 bases each). V was clipped by 4 bases and J by 0 bases, with 10 bases between them. Germline CDR1 is LNHDA and CDR2 is SQIVND (reference sequence). CDR3 size: 14 residues. The DNA for the CDR3 is TGTGCCAGTAGTAAACGGGGCCTCTCCTACGAGCAGTACTTC. Encoded protein: CASSKRGLSYEQYF.

In its sample, this clonotype was seen many times. The rearrangement links TRBV7-2 to TRBJ1-6; D not resolved. The CDR3 spans 15 residues. The V gene lost 7 bases and the J gene lost 0 bases, with 10 bases spanning the gap. CDR1 is SGHTA and CDR2 is FQGNSA in the germline V gene. CDR3 sequence reads: CASNLQSSYNSPLHF. The CDR3 nucleotides are TGTGCCAGCAACCTACAGTCCTCCTATAATTCACCCCTCCACTTT.

The rearrangement links TRBV12-3 or TRBV12-4 to TRBJ1-4; a weak D match, TRBD1 (5 bases). V was cut by 2 bases and J by 7 bases, with 11 bases left in between. The CDR3 sequence is 14 residues long. The CDR3 protein is CASSLSGSGEKLFF. CDR3 sequence (DNA): TGTGCCAGCAGTTTATCAGGGAGTGGTGAAAAACTGTTTTTT.

This clonotype appeared many times. The chain links TRBV7-9 to TRBJ2-2; 8 bases fit TRBD2. Germline trimming cut 3 bases from V and 2 bases from J; bases unmatched to any gene: 8. Germline loops: CDR1 SEHNR, CDR2 FQNEAQ (reference sequence). The CDR3 covers 17 residues. CDR3 sequence reads: CASSLKSGGRNTGELFF. The CDR3 coding sequence is TGTGCCAGCAGCTTGAAAAGCGGGGGCCGTAACACCGGGGAGCTGTTTTTT.

This clonotype was found many times. The rearrangement uses TRBV6-5 and TRBJ2-1; D might be TRBD2 (5 bases). Germline loops: CDR1 MNHEY, CDR2 SVGAGI. Trimming took off 0 bases at V and 9 bases at J, with 9 bases between the two ends. The length of the CDR3 is 13 residues. The chain's CDR3 is CASSYSWAGEQFF. The CDR3 nucleotides read TGTGCCAGCAGTTACTCTTGGGCGGGTGAGCAGTTCTTC.

The chain employs TRBV7-9 and TRBJ2-7; D is possibly TRBD2 (6 bases). Trimming cost V 0 bases and J 3 bases, with 9 bases left between them. The length of the CDR3 is 14 residues. Looked up from germline, CDR1 is SEHNR and CDR2 is FQNEAQ (reference sequence). The DNA for the CDR3 is TGTGCCAGCAGCTTAGCGAGCGGGCTCTACGAGCAGTACTTC. Translating gives CASSLASGLYEQYF.

The J gene is TRBJ1-2, the V gene TRBV11-2; TRBD1 is a possible D gene (6 bases). Trimming stripped 4 bases from V and 3 bases from J, with 21 bases between. The CDR3 loop spans 17 amino acids. The germline V gene encodes CDR1 SGHAT and CDR2 FQNNGV. CDR3 residues: CASSSLRSAKGDYGYTF. CDR3 nucleotides: TGTGCCAGCAGCTCCCTGAGGAGTGCCAAGGGGGACTATGGCTACACCTTC.

This clonotype has at least ten counts. J is TRBJ2-1 and V is TRBV5-1, with TRBD2 identical over 14 bases. V lost 4 bases and J lost 5; bases outside the gene matches: 5. Germline V gives CDR1 SGHRS, CDR2 YFSETQ. This CDR3 region has 16 residues. The CDR3 loop is CASSLGTSGGHNEQFF. The DNA for the CDR3 is TGCGCCAGCAGCCTTGGGACTAGCGGGGGTCACAATGAGCAGTTCTTC.

The table lists this clonotype with many counts. The V call is TRBV20-1, the J call TRBJ2-3; perhaps TRBD1 as D (6 bases). The ends were cut back, 3 bases at V and 2 bases at J, with 18 bases in the middle. Per germline, CDR1 DFQATT and CDR2 SNEGSKA (reference sequence). CDR3 length: 16 residues. CDR3 sequence reads: CSASPAFGGPTDTQYF. The DNA for the CDR3 is TGCAGTGCTAGCCCCGCTTTTGGGGGCCCCACAGATACGCAGTATTTT.